This TCR beta chain was sequenced during a study of vaccination effects on CD4 cells after COVID-19. Study-wide background: Everyone in the study got two shots of either the BNT162b2 or mRNA-1273 vaccine. In culture with 9.5 to 10 IU/ml IL-2 and 9 to 10 ug/ml peptides, PBMC were grown at two million per well.

Measured with immunoSEQ multiplex PCR; TCRdb has only the in-frame clones, and not every one. The data hold about 58,000 clones, with over 65% observed a single time. CDR1 and CDR2 (germline): SGDLS, YYNGEE. V dropped 0 bases and J dropped 0 bases, with 6 bases sitting between them. This CDR3 has 14 amino acids. A note on this clone: Its antigen remains unidentified.

Culture proceeded for nine to ten days, and CD4+ T cells were then isolated. The study found no prior SARS-CoV-2 infection in the vaccine recipients, who tested negative for nucleocapsid antibodies. On days 3 and 7, fresh IL-2 medium replaced half the medium. The chain recombines TRBV9 with TRBJ1-1; D gene unclear. The TCR was taken from a human donor who received a COVID-19 vaccine. The sequencing used CD4+ T cells from PBMCs cultured without peptide, collected before COVID-19 vaccination. CDR3 amino acids: CASSVDFLNTEAFF. Here the CDR3 DNA reads TGTGCCAGCAGCGTAGATTTCTTGAACACTGAAGCTTTCTTT. The full variable domain, in which reference TRBV9 and TRBJ1-1 provide the parts outside the CDR3, is DSGVTQTPKHLITATGQRVTLRCSPRSGDLSVYWYQQSLDQGLQFLIQYYNGEERAKGNILERFSAQQFPDLHSELNLSSLELGDSALYFCASSVDFLNTEAFFGQGTRLTVV.